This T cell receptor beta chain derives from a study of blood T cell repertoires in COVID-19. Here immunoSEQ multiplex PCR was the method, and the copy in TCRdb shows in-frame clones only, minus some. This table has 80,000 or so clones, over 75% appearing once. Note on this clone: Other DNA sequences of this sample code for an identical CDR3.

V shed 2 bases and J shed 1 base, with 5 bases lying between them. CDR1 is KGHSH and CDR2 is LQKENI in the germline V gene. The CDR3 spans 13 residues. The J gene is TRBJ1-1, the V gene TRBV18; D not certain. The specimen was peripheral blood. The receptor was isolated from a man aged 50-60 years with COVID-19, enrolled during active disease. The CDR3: CASSPAGNTEAFF. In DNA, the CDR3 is TGTGCCAGCTCACCAGCGGGGAACACTGAAGCTTTCTTT.